Listed here are 22 T cell receptor beta chains from one sample, sequenced in a study of shared clonotypes between healthy human individuals. The method was immunoSEQ multiplex PCR; TCRdb's version includes in-frame clones alone and lacks a portion of them. The table records around 2.5 million clones, roughly 93% of them present only once. Input material: naive CD4+ T cells from PBMCs. Documented subset: CD45RA+ positively selected. These receptors all stem from a man between 18 and 29 years old in good health. Some clones in this sample may be carry-over from other donors' samples.

The chain recombines TRBV6-1 with TRBJ2-2; perhaps TRBD2 as D (6 bases). Germline V CDR1 and CDR2: MNHNS, SASEGT. Between the trimmed V and J ends, which lost 2 bases and 2 bases, there was a span of 12 bases. The CDR3 contains 16 residues. CDR3 in DNA: TGTGCCAGCAGTGAAAGGTGGGGAGGTAACACCGGGGAGCTGTTTTTT. Protein sequence: CASSERWGGNTGELFF.

The rearrangement joins TRBV28 to TRBJ2-5, with D tentatively TRBD1 (5 bases). Per germline, CDR1 MDHEN and CDR2 SYDVKM. Between the trimmed V and J ends, which lost 4 bases and 5 bases, there was a span of 14 bases. This CDR3 has 14 residues. The CDR3 loop reads CASSSGQIRETQYF. CDR3 nucleotides: TGTGCCAGCAGTTCAGGACAAATTCGGGAGACCCAGTACTTC.

In nucleotides, the CDR3 is TGTGCCATCAAGGCTAGCGGAAACACCGGGGAGCTGTTTTTT. It is translated as CAIKASGNTGELFF. The chain employs TRBV10-3 and TRBJ2-2; TRBD2 aligns across 7 bases. The germline gives CDR1 ENHRY, CDR2 SYGVKD. With V trimmed by 7 bases and J by 2 bases, 4 bases remained unmatched. The CDR3 contains 14 residues.

This chain connects TRBV11-2 to TRBJ1-5; maybe TRBD1 (5 bases). Germline CDR1 is SGHAT and CDR2 is FQNNGV. The CDR3 spans 13 residues. Trimming shortened V by 1 base and J by 7 bases, and 8 bases separated the two germline ends. CDR3 coding DNA: TGTGCCAGCAGCTTAGGGAGGGGCCAGCCCCAGCATTTT. Its translation is CASSLGRGQPQHF. Full variable domain (remainder filled in from reference TRBV11-2 and TRBJ1-5): EAGVAQSPRYKIIEKRQSVAFWCNPISGHATLYWYQQILGQGPKLLIQFQNNGVVDDSQLPKDRFSAERLKGVDSTLKIQPAKLEDSAVYLCASSLGRGQPQHFGDGTRLSIL.

The sample holds one count of this clone. As DNA, the CDR3 is TGTGCCAGCTCACTCTCTAGGGGAGAGACCCAGTACTTC. It specifies CASSLSRGETQYF. This sequence joins TRBV18 and TRBJ2-5; the D gene is possibly TRBD1 (5 bases). Germline assignment: CDR1 KGHSH and CDR2 LQKENI. Trimming cost V 4 bases and J 4 bases, with 10 bases left between them. The CDR3 contains 13 residues. The full variable domain, its missing parts supplied by reference TRBV18 and TRBJ2-5, is NAGVMQNPRHLVRRRGQEARLRCSPMKGHSHVYWYRQLPEEGLKFMVYLQKENIIDESGMPKERFSAEFPKEGPSILRIQQVVRGDSAAYFCASSLSRGETQYFGPGTRLLVL.

The V and J genes are TRBV14 and TRBJ1-1, with a possible D match to TRBD1 (6 bases). V lost 3 bases, J lost 5 bases, and 13 bases lay in between. Germline V gene sequence: CDR1 SGHDN, CDR2 FVKESK. CDR3 size: 14 residues. CDR3 sequence (DNA): TGTGCCAGCAGCCAGGCAGGGGCAAGGACTGAAGCTTTCTTT. It translates to CASSQAGARTEAFF.

This clone was recorded once. The gene calls are TRBV14 and TRBJ2-7; TRBD2 matches 12 bases. V gave up 3 bases and J gave up 4 bases; unmatched junction bases: 4. From germline, CDR1 is SGHDN and CDR2 FVKESK. This CDR3 spans 15 amino acids. In nucleotides, the CDR3 is TGTGCCAGCAGCCAGGGACTAGCGGGCAAATACGAGCAGTACTTC. The encoded protein is CASSQGLAGKYEQYF.

The V call is TRBV19, the J call TRBJ2-7; D assignment may be TRBD1 or TRBD2 (6 bases each). Trimming stripped 5 bases from V and 4 bases from J, with 18 bases between. The CDR3 runs 15 residues. CDR1 LNHDA and CDR2 SQIVND come from the germline V gene (reference sequence). CDR3 nucleotides: TGTGCCAGTAGTCCCGGGGGCAGGGCCGCATACGAGCAGTACTTC. Translating gives CASSPGGRAAYEQYF.

To note about this clone: Other DNA sequences within the sample encode an identical CDR3. V is TRBV9 and J is TRBJ2-2; a possible D gene is TRBD1 (5 bases). The CDR3 contains 16 residues. V lost 0 bases and J lost 0, with 9 bases in between. Germline V gene lookup returns CDR1 SGDLS and CDR2 YYNGEE. The CDR3 region is CASSVGQSANTGELFF. The CDR3 nucleotides read TGTGCCAGCAGCGTAGGACAGTCCGCGAACACCGGGGAGCTGTTTTTT.

V gene TRBV11-3 combines with J gene TRBJ2-1; 9 bases map to TRBD2. The J segment lost 8 bases and the V segment lost 3 bases, leaving 8 bases of the junction unmatched. In germline, CDR1 is SGHNT, CDR2 YENEEA. This CDR3 region has 15 residues. The CDR3 sequence: CASSLGSGSGYEQFF. The CDR3 nucleotides are TGTGCCAGCAGCTTGGGTAGCGGGAGTGGGTATGAGCAGTTCTTC. The full variable domain, rest sourced from reference TRBV11-3 and TRBJ2-1, is EAGVVQSPRYKIIEKKQPVAFWCNPISGHNTLYWYLQNLGQGPELLIRYENEEAVDDSQLPKDRFSAERLKGVDSTLKIQPAELGDSAVYLCASSLGSGSGYEQFFGPGTRLTVL.

This chain links TRBV10-3 with TRBJ2-7; perhaps TRBD1 as D (5 bases). V was clipped by 2 bases and J by 2 bases, with 7 bases between them. This CDR3 has 13 residues. The germline CDR1 and CDR2 sequences are ENHRY and SYGVKD. CDR3 in DNA: TGTGCCATCAGTGAGCAGGGAACCTACGAGCAGTACTTC. Translated, it gives CAISEQGTYEQYF.

Worth noting for this clone: At the DNA level, this CDR3 is encoded by other sequences in the same sample as well. The chain carries TRBV6-5 and TRBJ2-6, with no clear D. The CDR3 runs to 15 residues. CDR1 and CDR2 (germline): MNHEY, SVGAGI. The V end lost 1 base, the J end lost 1 base, and 5 bases lay between the germline ends. Here the CDR3 DNA reads TGTGCCAGCAGTTACTTCGGGTCTGGGGCCAACGTCCTGACTTTC. Protein sequence: CASSYFGSGANVLTF.

The V gene is TRBV6-1, the J gene TRBJ1-1, with D possibly matching TRBD1 (5 bases). The V gene's germline CDR1 is MNHNS and CDR2 SASEGT. The CDR3 length is 16 residues. V was clipped by 1 base and J by 5 bases, with 17 bases between them. For the CDR3, the DNA is TGTGCCAGCAGTGAAGGGCTTAGGGGAGGTTTAACTGAAGCTTTCTTT. Encoded protein: CASSEGLRGGLTEAFF.

J is TRBJ2-7 and V is TRBV28; unclear D gene. CDR3 length: 13 residues. The V gene's germline CDR1 is MDHEN and CDR2 SYDVKM. Deletions cut 7 bases from V and 3 bases from J, with 13 bases between. CDR3 DNA sequence: TGTGCCAGCACCGGGTTTACTAACTACGAGCAGTACTTC. It encodes CASTGFTNYEQYF. The entire variable domain, with the rest obtained from reference TRBV28 and TRBJ2-7, is as follows: DVKVTQSSRYLVKRTGEKVFLECVQDMDHENMFWYRQDPGLGLRLIYFSYDVKMKEKGDIPEGYSVSREKKERFSLILESASTNQTSMYLCASTGFTNYEQYFGPGTRLTVT.

The V call is TRBV30, the J call TRBJ1-6, with 9 bases matching TRBD1. Germline CDR1 and CDR2: GTSNPN and SVGIG (reference sequence). The V segment lost 0 bases and the J segment 13 bases; nucleotides outside the gene matches: 4. The CDR3 contains 13 residues. DNA of the CDR3: TGTGCCTGGAGTGTACGACAGGGGGAGCCCCTCCACTTT. Its protein product is CAWSVRQGEPLHF.

The chain employs TRBV5-1 and TRBJ2-2, with 11 positions matching TRBD1. Germline CDR1 and CDR2: SGHRS and YFSETQ. This CDR3 has 15 residues. J was trimmed by 5 bases and V by 4 bases; bases with no gene match: 4. The CDR3 DNA follows: TGCGCCAGCAGCCAGGGGACAGGGGGTACCGGGGAGCTGTTTTTT. Amino acid sequence: CASSQGTGGTGELFF.

In its sample, this clone was seen once. The chain recombines TRBV27 with TRBJ1-1; 9 bases agree with TRBD1. CDR3 length equals 16 residues. Unmatched junction bases numbered 10, after V lost 5 bases and J lost 3 bases. Germline CDR1 and CDR2: MNHEY and SMNVEV (reference sequence). The CDR3 DNA sequence: TGTGCCAGCAGTCAAACCCGACAGGGGGGGCACACTGAAGCTTTCTTT. It codes for CASSQTRQGGHTEAFF.

The chain links TRBV5-1 to TRBJ2-1, with a tentative D call TRBD2 (7 bases). The CDR3 spans 15 residues. Germline V gene sequence: CDR1 SGHRS, CDR2 YFSETQ. V was clipped by 5 bases and J by 0 bases, with 12 bases between them. The CDR3: CASRGGGSSYNEQFF. The CDR3 nucleotides are TGCGCCAGCAGGGGGGGCGGGAGCTCCTACAATGAGCAGTTCTTC.

The chain has TRBV9 and TRBJ2-1; perhaps TRBD1 as D (6 bases). The CDR3 consists of 15 residues. The V end lost 0 bases, the J end lost 7 bases, and 14 bases lay between the germline ends. Per germline, CDR1 SGDLS and CDR2 YYNGEE. The CDR3 protein is CASSVAQGPVNEQFF. The CDR3 DNA reads TGTGCCAGCAGCGTAGCCCAGGGGCCGGTAAATGAGCAGTTCTTC.

Concerning this clone itself: One junction end does not reproduce the germline sequence, and a read error may be involved. V gene TRBV11-2 combines with J gene TRBJ1-2; tentatively, D is TRBD1 (6 bases). CDR3 length: 13 residues. CDR1 is SGHAT, CDR2 FQNNGV, per germline. This CDR3 reads CASSIGQNNGYTF. The CDR3 region has the DNA TGTGCCAGCAGTATAGGACAGAATAATGGTTACACCTTC.

This clone was seen a single time. The CDR3 DNA sequence: TGTGCCAGCAGCTTAGTAACAGGGCCCTACGAGCAGTACTTC. Protein: CASSLVTGPYEQYF. This rearrangement joins TRBV11-2 to TRBJ2-7; TRBD1 might be the D (6 bases). This CDR3 has 14 amino acids. In germline, CDR1 is SGHAT, CDR2 FQNNGV. Trimming removed 1 base from V and 2 bases from J, with 9 bases in between.

The V gene is TRBV7-8, the J gene TRBJ1-5; D remains ambiguous. Germline V gene data show CDR1 as SGHVS and CDR2 as FQNEAQ. Trimming shortened V by 5 bases and J by 5 bases, and 13 bases separated the two germline ends. The CDR3 totals 14 residues. CDR3 nucleotides: TGTGCCAGCAGCCCAAGGCGGGTGGATCAGCCCCAGCATTTT. Encoded protein: CASSPRRVDQPQHF.